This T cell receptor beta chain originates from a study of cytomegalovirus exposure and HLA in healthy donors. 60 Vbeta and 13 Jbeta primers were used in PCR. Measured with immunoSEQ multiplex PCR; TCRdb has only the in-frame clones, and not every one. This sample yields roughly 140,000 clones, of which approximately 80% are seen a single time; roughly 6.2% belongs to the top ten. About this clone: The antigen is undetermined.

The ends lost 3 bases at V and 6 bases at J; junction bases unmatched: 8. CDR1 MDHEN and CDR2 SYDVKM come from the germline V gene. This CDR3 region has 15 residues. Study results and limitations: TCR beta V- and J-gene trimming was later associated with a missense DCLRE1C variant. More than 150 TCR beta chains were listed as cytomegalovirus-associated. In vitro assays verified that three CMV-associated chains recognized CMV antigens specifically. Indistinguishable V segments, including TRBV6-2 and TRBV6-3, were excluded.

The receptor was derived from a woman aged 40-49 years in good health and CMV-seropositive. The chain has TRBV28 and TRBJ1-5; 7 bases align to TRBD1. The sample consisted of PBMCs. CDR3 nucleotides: TGTGCCAGCAGTTTGGTGACAGGGATCGCTCAGCCCCAGCATTTT. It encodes CASSLVTGIAQPQHF.